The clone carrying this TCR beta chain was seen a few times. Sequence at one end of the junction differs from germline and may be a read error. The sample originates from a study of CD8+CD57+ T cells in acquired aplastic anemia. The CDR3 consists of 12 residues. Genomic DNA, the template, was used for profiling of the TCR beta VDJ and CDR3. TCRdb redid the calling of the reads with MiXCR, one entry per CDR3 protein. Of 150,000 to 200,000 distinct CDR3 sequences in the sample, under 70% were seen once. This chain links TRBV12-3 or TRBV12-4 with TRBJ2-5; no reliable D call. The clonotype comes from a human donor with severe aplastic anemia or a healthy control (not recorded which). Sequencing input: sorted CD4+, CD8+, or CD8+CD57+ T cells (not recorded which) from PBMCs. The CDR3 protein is CATSDFGQTQYF. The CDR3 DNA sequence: TGTGCCACCAGTGATTTTGGGCAGACCCAGTACTTC.